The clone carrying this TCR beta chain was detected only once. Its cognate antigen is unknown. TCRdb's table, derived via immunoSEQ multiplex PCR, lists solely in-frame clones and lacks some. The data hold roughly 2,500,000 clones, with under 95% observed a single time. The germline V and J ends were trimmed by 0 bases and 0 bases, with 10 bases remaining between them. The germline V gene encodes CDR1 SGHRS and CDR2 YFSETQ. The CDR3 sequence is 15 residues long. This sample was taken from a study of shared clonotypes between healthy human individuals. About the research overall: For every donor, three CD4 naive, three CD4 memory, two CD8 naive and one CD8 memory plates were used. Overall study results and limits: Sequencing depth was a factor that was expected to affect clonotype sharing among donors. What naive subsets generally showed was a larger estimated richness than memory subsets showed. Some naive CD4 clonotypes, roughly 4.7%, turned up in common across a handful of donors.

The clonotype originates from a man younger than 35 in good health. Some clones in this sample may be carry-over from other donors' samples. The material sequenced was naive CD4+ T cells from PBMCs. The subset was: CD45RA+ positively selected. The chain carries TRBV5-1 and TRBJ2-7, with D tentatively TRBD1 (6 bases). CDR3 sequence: CASSLGGQSSYEQYF. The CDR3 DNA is TGCGCCAGCAGCTTGGGGGGACAAAGCTCCTACGAGCAGTACTTC.